This TCR beta chain appears in the sequencing data of a study of regulatory T cells in long-lasting Graves disease. Indicated time point: newly diagnosed GD, antithyroid drugs for less than 3 months. After RNA was extracted from PBMCs, the TCR library was made from it. V was clipped by 4 bases and J by 5 bases; unmatched bases: 8. The CDR3 has 15 residues. The V gene's germline CDR1 is KGHDR and CDR2 SFDVKD. Broader study findings: Limited sample numbers may have lowered accuracy. Those with persistent disease had in common more public clonotypes (about 3,000) than new patients (approximately 970).

This clonotype was seen repeatedly, ten times or more. What it recognizes is unknown. Arm-PCR of CDR3 regions with iRepertoire HTBI primers generated TCR beta libraries. From the multiplex PCR reads, TCRdb called clonotypes with MiXCR, one entry per CDR3 protein. There are 350,000 to 500,000 distinct CDR3 sequences in the sample; 13% to 15% occur only once, and approximately 17% lies in the top ten. These data were also filed under a second study, of T cells in Graves' hyperthyroidism and ophthalmopathy. From that report: For the diagnoses, clinical symptoms, serum thyroxine and TRAb, thyroid ultrasound and orbital computed tomography were used. First-round RT-PCR of the TCR CDR3 relied on the HTBI primer set.

The specimen was peripheral blood mononuclear cells (PBMCs), collected at new diagnosis, from a patient treated with antithyroid drugs. The chain employs TRBV24-1 and TRBJ2-5; 8 nucleotides line up with TRBD1. The sequence derives from a woman aged 45-59 years with Graves disease. This CDR3 is CATSDAGTGGETQYF. CDR3 coding DNA: TGTGCCACCAGTGACGCCGGGACAGGCGGCGAGACCCAGTACTTC.